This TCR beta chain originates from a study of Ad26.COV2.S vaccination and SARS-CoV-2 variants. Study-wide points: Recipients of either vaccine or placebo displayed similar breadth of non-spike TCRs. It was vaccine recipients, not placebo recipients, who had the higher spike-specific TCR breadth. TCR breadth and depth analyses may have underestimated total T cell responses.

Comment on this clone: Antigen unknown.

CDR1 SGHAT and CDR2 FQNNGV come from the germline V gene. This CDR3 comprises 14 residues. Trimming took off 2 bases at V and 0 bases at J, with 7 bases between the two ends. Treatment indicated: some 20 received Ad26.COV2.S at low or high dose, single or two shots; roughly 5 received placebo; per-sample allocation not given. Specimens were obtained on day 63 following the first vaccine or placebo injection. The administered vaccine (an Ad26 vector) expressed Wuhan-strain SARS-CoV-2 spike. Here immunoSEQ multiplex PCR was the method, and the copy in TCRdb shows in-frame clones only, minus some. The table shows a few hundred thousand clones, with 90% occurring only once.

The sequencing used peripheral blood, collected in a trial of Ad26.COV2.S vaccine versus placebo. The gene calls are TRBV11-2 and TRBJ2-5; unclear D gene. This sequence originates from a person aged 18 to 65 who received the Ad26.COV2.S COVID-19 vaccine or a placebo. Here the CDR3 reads CASSLPPHQETQYF. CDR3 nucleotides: TGTGCCAGCAGCTTACCTCCCCACCAAGAGACCCAGTACTTC.